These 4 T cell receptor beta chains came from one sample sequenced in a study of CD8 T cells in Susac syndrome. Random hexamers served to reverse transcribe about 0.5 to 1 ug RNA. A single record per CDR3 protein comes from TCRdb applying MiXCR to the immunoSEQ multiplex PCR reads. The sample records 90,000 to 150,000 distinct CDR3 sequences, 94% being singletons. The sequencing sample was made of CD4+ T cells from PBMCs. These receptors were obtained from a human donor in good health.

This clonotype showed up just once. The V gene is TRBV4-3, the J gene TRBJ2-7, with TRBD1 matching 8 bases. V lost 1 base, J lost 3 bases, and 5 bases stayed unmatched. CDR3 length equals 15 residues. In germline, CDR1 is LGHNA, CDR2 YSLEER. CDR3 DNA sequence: TGCGCCAGCAGCCAAGCCTGGGGACAGGACTACGAGCAGTACTTC. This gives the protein CASSQAWGQDYEQYF.

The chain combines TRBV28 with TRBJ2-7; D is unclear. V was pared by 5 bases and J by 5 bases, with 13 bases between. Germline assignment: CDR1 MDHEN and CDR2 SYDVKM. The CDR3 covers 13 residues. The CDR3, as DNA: TGTGCCAGCAGTAAACGACCGGTCAACGAGCAGTACTTC. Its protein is CASSKRPVNEQYF.

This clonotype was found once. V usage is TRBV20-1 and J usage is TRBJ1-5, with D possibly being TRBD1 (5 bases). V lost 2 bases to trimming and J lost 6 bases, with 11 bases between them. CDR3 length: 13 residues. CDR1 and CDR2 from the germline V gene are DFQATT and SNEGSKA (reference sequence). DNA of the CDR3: TGCAGTGCTAGACTCGGGGGAGTTCAGCCCCAGCATTTT. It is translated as CSARLGGVQPQHF.

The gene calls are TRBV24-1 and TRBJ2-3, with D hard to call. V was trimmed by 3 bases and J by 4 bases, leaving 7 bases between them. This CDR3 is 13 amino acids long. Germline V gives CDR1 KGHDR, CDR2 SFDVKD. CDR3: CATSDPYSDTQYF. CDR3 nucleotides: TGTGCCACCAGTGATCCCTATTCAGATACGCAGTATTTT.